Below are 16 T cell receptor beta chains sequenced from a single sample in a study of T cells after yellow fever vaccination. TCRdb fed the 5' RACE reads into MiXCR, producing one record per CDR3 protein. The sample shows 100,000 to 150,000 distinct CDR3 sequences, 6% to 8% of them seen only once. Specimen: CD4+ T cells sorted from PBMCs, collected more than 8 days after the first yellow fever vaccination. These receptors were obtained from a man aged 18 to 29 who received the YFV17D yellow fever vaccine.

This clonotype has at least ten counts. CDR3 region: CASRKQGVDAEAFF. DNA of the CDR3: TGCGCCAGCAGGAAACAGGGGGTCGACGCTGAAGCTTTCTTT. The chain uses TRBV5-1 and TRBJ1-1, with 8 bases identical to TRBD1. V shed 5 bases and J 6 bases; nucleotides not matched to a gene: 9. The CDR3 length is 14 residues. Germline V lookup: CDR1 SGHRS, CDR2 YFSETQ.

In regard to this clonotype: This sequence may be a read error, since a much larger clone differs from it by one base. This rearrangement joins TRBV6-1 to TRBJ2-4; D is unclear. The V and J ends lost 5 bases and 0 bases respectively, with 8 bases between them. In germline, CDR1 is MNHNS, CDR2 SASEGT. The CDR3 totals 14 residues. The CDR3 bases are TGTGCCAGCAGTCCCGTCTTAGCCAAAAACATTCAGTACTTC. Translation gives CASSPVLAKNIQYF.

In its sample, this clonotype was seen many times. V gene TRBV14 combines with J gene TRBJ2-7; D ambiguous. Germline assignment: CDR1 SGHDN and CDR2 FVKESK. The V gene lost 3 bases and the J gene lost 3 bases, with 15 bases spanning the gap. The CDR3 length is 15 residues. CDR3 bases: TGTGCCAGCAGCCAGAGTCCCGTGGCAGTCTACGAGCAGTACTTC. The encoded protein is CASSQSPVAVYEQYF.

This clonotype was counted ten times or more. The CDR3 DNA sequence: TGTGCCAGCAGCTCACAGGTCGACTATGGCTACACCTTC. Residues: CASSSQVDYGYTF. The V and J genes are TRBV7-2 and TRBJ1-2, with D possibly matching TRBD1 (5 bases). Per the germline V gene, CDR1 is SGHTA and CDR2 is FQGNSA. This CDR3 is 13 amino acids long. The V gene lost 4 bases and the J gene lost 3 bases, with 9 bases spanning the gap.

This clonotype has a count of ten or more. The chain carries TRBV14 and TRBJ1-2; D is ambiguous. The CDR3 runs 14 residues. V was pared by 7 bases and J by 2 bases, with 14 bases between. Germline CDR1 and CDR2: SGHDN and FVKESK. The CDR3 nucleotides read TGTGCCAGCACCCCGGCGGCAGGAAACTATGGCTACACCTTC. Its translation: CASTPAAGNYGYTF.

This clonotype showed up just a few times. CDR3 protein: CASSVDPRGTGLGELFF. The DNA of the CDR3 is TGTGCCAGCAGCGTAGATCCAAGGGGGACAGGACTCGGGGAGCTGTTTTTT. The rearrangement uses TRBV9 and TRBJ2-2; 8 nucleotides match TRBD1. The CDR3 extends over 17 amino acids. With V trimmed by 0 bases and J by 7 bases, 11 bases remained unmatched. Germline lookup yields CDR1 SGDLS and CDR2 YYNGEE.

This clonotype was counted at least ten times. The CDR3 sequence: CASSLSGNGYTF. The CDR3 bases are TGTGCCAGCAGCTTGTCTGGGAATGGCTACACCTTC. This chain uses TRBV5-6 with TRBJ1-2; no firm D call. Trimming left V 1 base short and J 6 bases short, with 7 bases between. The CDR3 runs 12 residues. Germline V gene lookup returns CDR1 SGHDT and CDR2 YYEEEE.

This clonotype appeared many times. V gene TRBV12-5 combines with J gene TRBJ1-5; a possible D gene is TRBD1 (6 bases). The germline V gene has CDR1 LGHNT and CDR2 FRNRAP. V shed 4 bases and J shed 6 bases, with 16 bases lying between them. This CDR3 is built from 15 residues. In nucleotides, the CDR3 is TGTGCTAGTGGTTCCACAGGGAAATTTGGTCAGCCCCAGCATTTT. Translation: CASGSTGKFGQPQHF.

The rearrangement links TRBV7-2 to TRBJ2-5; D may match TRBD1 or TRBD2 (5 bases each). The ends were cut back, 4 bases at V and 6 bases at J, with 21 bases in the middle. CDR3 length: 16 amino acids. CDR1 and CDR2 (germline): SGHTA, FQGNSA. DNA for the CDR3: TGTGCCAGCAGCTCAATGGGGACGACCCACCAGAAGACCCAGTACTTC. This translates into CASSSMGTTHQKTQYF.

In this sample, this clonotype turned up many times. V is TRBV18 and J is TRBJ2-5; 11 bases are a match to TRBD1. The J segment lost 7 bases and the V segment lost 2 bases, leaving 6 bases of the junction unmatched. The CDR3 extends over 15 amino acids. Germline V gene lookup returns CDR1 KGHSH and CDR2 LQKENI. The CDR3 nucleotides are TGTGCCAGCTCACCAAGTGGACAGGGGGCCGCGACCCAGTACTTC. This sequence encodes CASSPSGQGAATQYF.

This clonotype was counted many times. V gene TRBV20-1 combines with J gene TRBJ1-5; D unresolved. This CDR3 is 14 amino acids long. From germline, CDR1 is DFQATT and CDR2 SNEGSKA (reference sequence). With 6 bases removed from V and 5 bases from J, the gap between germline ends came to 17 bases. CDR3 coding DNA: TGCAGTGCGGTAAAAGGGAAGGCAGATCAGCCCCAGCATTTT. It yields the protein CSAVKGKADQPQHF.

There are many counts of this clonotype. The chain employs TRBV9 and TRBJ1-6; unclear D gene. The CDR3 loop spans 14 amino acids. CDR1 is SGDLS and CDR2 is YYNGEE in the germline V gene. Trimming removed 1 base at V and 8 bases at J, with 10 bases between. The CDR3 DNA reads as TGTGCCAGCAGCGTAAGGTCCCTGGATTCACCCCTCCACTTT. As protein: CASSVRSLDSPLHF. Full variable domain (outside the CDR3, taken from reference TRBV9 and TRBJ1-6): DSGVTQTPKHLITATGQRVTLRCSPRSGDLSVYWYQQSLDQGLQFLIQYYNGEERAKGNILERFSAQQFPDLHSELNLSSLELGDSALYFCASSVRSLDSPLHFGNGTRLTVT.

This clonotype occurred many times. This chain links TRBV29-1 with TRBJ1-2, with no clear D. V was shortened by 4 bases and J by 4 bases, with 16 bases between the two germline ends. CDR1 is SQVTM, CDR2 ANQGSEA, per germline. The CDR3 runs to 14 residues. CDR3 amino acids: CSVGAPHQPYGYTF. The DNA for the CDR3 is TGCAGCGTTGGGGCCCCTCATCAGCCCTATGGCTACACCTTC.

This clonotype was found a few times. The rearrangement joins TRBV6-1 to TRBJ2-4; tentatively, D is TRBD1 or TRBD2 (7 bases each). Deletions cut 7 bases from V and 7 bases from J, with 14 bases between. Germline values: CDR1 MNHNS, CDR2 SASEGT. The CDR3 extends over 13 amino acids. CDR3 nucleotides: TGTGCCAGCACCCAGGGGGGGGTTAACATTCAGTACTTC. Its translation: CASTQGGVNIQYF.

There are many counts of this clonotype. The J gene is TRBJ1-2, the V gene TRBV6-6, with D unresolved. The V gene's germline CDR1 is MNHNY and CDR2 SVGAGI (reference sequence). V lost 4 bases and J lost 3, with 9 bases in between. This CDR3 comprises 13 residues. CDR3 bases: TGTGCCAGCAGTTTAGGTGCTGACTATGGCTACACCTTC. This encodes CASSLGADYGYTF.

In its sample, this clonotype was seen many times. The chain couples TRBV20-1 to TRBJ1-1; D is ambiguous. This CDR3 region has 13 residues. Trimming removed 4 bases from V and 2 bases from J, with 11 bases in between. Germline V gene lookup returns CDR1 DFQATT and CDR2 SNEGSKA (reference sequence). The CDR3, as DNA: TGCAGTGCTAAGGTGACGGCTAACACTGAAGCTTTCTTT. This translates into CSAKVTANTEAFF.